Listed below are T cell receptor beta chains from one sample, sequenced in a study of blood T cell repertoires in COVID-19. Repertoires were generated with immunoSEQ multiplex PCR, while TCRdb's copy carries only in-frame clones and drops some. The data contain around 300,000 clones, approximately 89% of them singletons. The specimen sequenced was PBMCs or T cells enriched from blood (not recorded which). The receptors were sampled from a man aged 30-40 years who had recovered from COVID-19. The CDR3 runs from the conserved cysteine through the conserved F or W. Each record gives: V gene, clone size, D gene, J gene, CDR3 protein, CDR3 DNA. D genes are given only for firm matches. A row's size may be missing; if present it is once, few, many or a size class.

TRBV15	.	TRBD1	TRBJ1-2	CATSRETGGADGYTF	TGTGCCACCAGCAGAGAAACAGGGGGCGCGGATGGCTACACCTTC
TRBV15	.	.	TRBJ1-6	CATSITQGMGSPLHF	TGTGCCACCAGCATTACCCAGGGGATGGGTTCACCCCTCCACTTT
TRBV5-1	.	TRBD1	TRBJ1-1	CASSSMTGVGTEAFF	TGCGCCAGCAGCTCTATGACAGGGGTAGGGACTGAAGCTTTCTTT
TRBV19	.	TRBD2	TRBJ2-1	CASSIRTSGGSYNEQFF	TGTGCCAGTAGTATCAGGACTAGCGGGGGCTCCTACAATGAGCAGTTCTTC
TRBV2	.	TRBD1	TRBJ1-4	CASSELDREATNEKLFF	TGTGCCAGCAGTGAGTTGGACAGGGAAGCAACTAATGAAAAACTGTTTTTT
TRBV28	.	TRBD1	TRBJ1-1	CASSPGQVMNTEAFF	TGTGCCAGCAGTCCGGGACAGGTAATGAACACTGAAGCTTTCTTT
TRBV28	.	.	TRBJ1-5	CASSISYSNQPQHF	TGTGCCAGCAGCATTTCCTATAGCAATCAGCCCCAGCATTTT
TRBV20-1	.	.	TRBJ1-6	CSASPQDPDSPLHF	TGCAGTGCTAGTCCCCAGGATCCAGATTCACCCCTCCACTTT
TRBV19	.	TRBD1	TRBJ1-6	CASSIDGLGTGGSSPLHF	TGTGCCAGTAGTATAGATGGACTCGGGACAGGGGGATCTTCACCCCTCCACTTT
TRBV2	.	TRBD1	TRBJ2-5	CASRDRGLQETQYF	TGTGCCAGCAGGGACAGGGGGCTACAAGAGACCCAGTACTTC
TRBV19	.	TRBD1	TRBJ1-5	CASSMQGGNQPQHF	TGTGCCAGTAGTATGCAGGGGGGCAATCAGCCCCAGCATTTT
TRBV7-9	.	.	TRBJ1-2	CASSPTGNYGYTF	TGTGCCAGCAGCCCCACAGGGAACTATGGCTACACCTTC
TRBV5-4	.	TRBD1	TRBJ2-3	CASSLKQGGDTQYF	TGTGCCAGCAGCTTAAAACAGGGGGGCGATACGCAGTATTTT
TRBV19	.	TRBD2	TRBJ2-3	CASSRSGRPRTDTQYF	TGTGCCAGTAGTAGAAGCGGGAGACCCCGCACAGATACGCAGTATTTT
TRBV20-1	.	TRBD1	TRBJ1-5	CSASGQGDQPQHF	TGCAGTGCCAGTGGACAGGGGGATCAGCCCCAGCATTTT
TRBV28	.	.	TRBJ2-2	CASKFRVSGELFF	TGTGCCAGCAAGTTCAGGGTGAGCGGGGAGCTGTTTTTT
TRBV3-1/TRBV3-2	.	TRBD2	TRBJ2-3	CASSQVGLAGVADTQYF	TGTGCCAGCAGCCAAGTAGGGCTAGCGGGGGTGGCAGATACGCAGTATTTT
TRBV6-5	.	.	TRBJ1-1	CASRGVWGEPTEAFF	TGTGCCAGCAGGGGTGTTTGGGGAGAGCCCACTGAAGCTTTCTTT
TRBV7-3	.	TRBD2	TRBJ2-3	CASSPGTSGGADTQYF	TGTGCCAGCAGCCCAGGGACTAGCGGGGGGGCCGATACGCAGTATTTT
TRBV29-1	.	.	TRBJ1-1	CSVGRTGSTEAFF	TGCAGCGTGGGACGAACAGGGTCAACTGAAGCTTTCTTT
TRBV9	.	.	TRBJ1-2	CASRPTTTGLYGYTF	TGTGCCAGCAGACCCACGACGACAGGCCTCTATGGCTACACCTTC
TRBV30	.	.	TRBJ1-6	CAWRTQGLFSPLHF	TGTGCCTGGAGGACTCAGGGTTTGTTTTCACCCCTCCACTTT
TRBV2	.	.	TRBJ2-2	CASSGRLDDNPGTLSPGELFF	TGTGCCAGCAGTGGTCGATTGGATGATAACCCCGGGACATTATCACCCGGGGAGCTGTTTTTT
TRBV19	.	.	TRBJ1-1	CASSIRAGNTEAFF	TGTGCCAGTAGTATAAGGGCGGGTAACACTGAAGCTTTCTTT
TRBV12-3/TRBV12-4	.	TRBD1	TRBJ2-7	CASSFRGHYEQYF	TGTGCCAGCAGTTTTAGGGGGCACTACGAGCAGTACTTC
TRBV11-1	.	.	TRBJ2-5	CASNRRGDQETQYF	TGTGCCAGCAACCGGAGGGGCGACCAAGAGACCCAGTACTTC
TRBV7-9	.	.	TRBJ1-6	CASRPPPDSPNSPLHF	TGTGCCAGCAGGCCCCCGCCCGACAGTCCTAATTCACCCCTCCACTTT
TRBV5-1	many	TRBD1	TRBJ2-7	CASSKRDSPTYEQYF	TGCGCCAGCAGCAAACGGGACAGCCCAACCTACGAGCAGTACTTC